These 9 T cell receptor beta chains share one sample of origin, sequenced in a study of cytomegalovirus exposure and HLA in healthy donors. The PCR ran on 60 Vbeta and 13 Jbeta primers. Assay used: immunoSEQ multiplex PCR; TCRdb lists only in-frame clones, some missing. The table includes 90,000 to 140,000 clones, around 80% detected once. The sequenced sample consisted of PBMCs. These TCRs come from a man aged 40-55 years in good health and CMV-seropositive.

The J gene is TRBJ1-2, the V gene TRBV10-1, with D unclear. Deletions cut 4 bases from V and 9 bases from J, with 12 bases between. CDR1 and CDR2 (germline): WNHNN, SYGVQD (reference sequence). CDR3 size: 12 residues. CDR3 sequence (DNA): TGCGCCAGCAGTGGACACTCGGGAAGCTACACCTTC. Amino acids: CASSGHSGSYTF.

This chain uses TRBV11-2 with TRBJ2-2; D is possibly TRBD1 (6 bases). Looked up from germline, CDR1 is SGHAT and CDR2 is FQNNGV. Trimming removed 0 bases from V and 5 bases from J, with 13 bases in between. The CDR3 sequence is 16 residues long. CDR3 sequence (DNA): TGTGCCAGCAGCTTAGAGGGACACGTTGGTACCGGGGAGCTGTTTTTT. This encodes CASSLEGHVGTGELFF.

The chain couples TRBV6-5 to TRBJ2-1; 12 bases are shared with TRBD2. The V and J ends lost 0 bases and 6 bases, in that order; junction bases with no gene match: 3. The CDR3 covers 16 residues. CDR1 and CDR2 (germline): MNHEY, SVGAGI. DNA of the CDR3: TGTGCCAGCAGTTACTCAGCTAGCGGGGGGGGCAATGAGCAGTTCTTC. Amino acid sequence: CASSYSASGGGNEQFF.

This clone was picked up one time. The J gene is TRBJ2-7, the V gene TRBV30, with a tentative D call TRBD1 (6 bases). The germline V gene has CDR1 GTSNPN and CDR2 SVGIG (reference sequence). This CDR3 region has 14 residues. V was pared by 5 bases and J by 5 bases, with 19 bases between. CDR3 bases: TGTGCCTGGTCCTACACAGGGAATGTCGACGAGCAGTACTTC. As protein: CAWSYTGNVDEQYF.

The chain links TRBV4-1 to TRBJ2-3; possible D gene TRBD2, 6 bases. The V end was cut by 4 bases, the J end by 0 bases, with 11 bases between. The CDR3 has 15 residues. The germline gives CDR1 MGHRA, CDR2 YSYEKL. The CDR3 nucleotides are TGCGCCAGCAGCCTCGGGGGAGCTAGCACAGATACGCAGTATTTT. It codes for CASSLGGASTDTQYF.

The chain joins TRBV11-2 to TRBJ2-6, with 10 bases aligning to TRBD2. This CDR3 comprises 19 residues. The germline V gene has CDR1 SGHAT and CDR2 FQNNGV. V shed 2 bases and J 0 bases; nucleotides not matched to a gene: 7. The CDR3 loop reads CASSLKTSGIGSGANVLTF. The CDR3 DNA reads as TGTGCCAGCAGCTTAAAAACTAGCGGGATCGGCTCTGGGGCCAACGTCCTGACTTTC.

The V call is TRBV6-5, the J call TRBJ1-2; 7 bases map to TRBD1. This CDR3 contains 13 residues. CDR1 MNHEY and CDR2 SVGAGI come from the germline V gene. The junction had 4 bases not matched to a gene; V was cut back by 5 bases and J by 4 bases. CDR3 DNA sequence: TGTGCCAGCAGTAAGACAGGGCCCTATGGCTACACCTTC. Translation: CASSKTGPYGYTF.

The rearrangement links TRBV28 to TRBJ1-6; D is undetermined. This CDR3 contains 14 residues. In germline, CDR1 is MDHEN, CDR2 SYDVKM. Trimming left V 5 bases short and J 7 bases short, with 12 bases between. The CDR3 sequence is CASSTGVSNSPLHF. The CDR3 DNA reads as TGTGCCAGCAGTACCGGGGTTAGCAATTCACCCCTCCACTTT.

The J gene is TRBJ2-7, the V gene TRBV10-3; TRBD2 agrees at 9 bases. This CDR3 comprises 17 residues. Germline V gene data show CDR1 as ENHRY and CDR2 as SYGVKD. V trimming: 3 bases; J trimming: 1 base; junction bases outside the gene matches: 10. DNA of the CDR3: TGTGCCATCAGTGATCCCAAAGCGGGGGGTTCTTCCTACGAGCAGTACTTC. Protein product: CAISDPKAGGSSYEQYF.